This entry describes one T cell receptor (beta chain). At least ten counts were recorded for this clonotype. Its antigen has not been determined. No base quality values were provided; no much bigger clone lies one nucleotide off. The library was made by PCR. Sequencing took place on an Illumina HiSeq 4000. Preparation of bulk TCR libraries followed a previously described approach, with the TCR primers listed in Table S5. Purification of total RNA was performed with the Qiagen AllPrep DNA/RNA kit. Before any analysis, reads coming from multiple sequencing runs of the same library were combined into one pool. The authors' analysis ran thus. Reads were retained only if the reads had an exact TCR constant sequence, and the retained reads were trimmed to 150 nt and grouped according to their 12-nt molecular barcodes. Reads in each barcode group were sub-clustered using a 15% Levenshtein threshold, and a quality-weighted consensus sequence was built for each RNA molecule. Non-functional sequences were removed, as were lower-count sequences one edit away from another. Barcode sub-clusters with fewer than 20% of the maximum read count were removed, based on fitting two negative binomial distributions. TCRdb's own reprocessing of the public reads used fastp at Q25 and MiXCR and kept productive beta chains. CDR3 protein duplicates are merged, each entry listing the most common genes and DNA. The V and J calls were determined by TCRdb, not by the authors. The sample table shows approximately 670,000 distinct CDR3 sequences, and 20% are seen once. In total, the top ten clones hold around 0.9% of the sample.

The entry originates in a study of molecular identifiers for immune sequencing clone quantification (dated by TCRdb to the late 2010s). Looking at the study overall: For a replicate experiment, RNA from around 20,000 or 100,000 naive CD8 T cells was divided into five aliquots, of which four were sequenced. CD8 T cells were used in a methods study to benchmark molecular-identifier clustering-based TCR repertoire sequencing (MIDCIRS) and TCR RNA copy counting. Broader findings and caveats from the paper: Even against a background of around 900,000 naive CD8 T cells, spiked-in Jurkat TCR RNA amounting to a single cell's worth was reported to be detectable. Around 2.8 recovered TCR RNA copies per cell were obtained by modeling, versus about 9 by digital PCR, implying a capture efficiency of around 28%. The naive libraries included spiked-in Jurkat TCR RNA (approximately ten copies' worth), and this RNA is not part of the donor repertoire. Without barcode sub-clustering, chimeric consensus sequences inflated TCR diversity; chimeras reached as high as 47%. Highly expanded clone sizes could be underestimated if identical TCR molecules share a barcode. In CMV-specific effector cells, over 99% of molecules were held by clones above 20 RNA copies, whereas under 1% of molecules were held by such clones in naive cells.

For CDR1 and CDR2, the germline V gene lists SQVTM and ANQGSEA. Cut back by 4 bases and 4 bases, the V and J ends lie 16 bases apart. The CDR3 runs 14 amino acids, cysteine and phenylalanine included. Just the 42-base CDR3 DNA is kept, in frame starting at base 1. Libraries of naive CD8 T cells were built from around 18,000 to 910,000 sorted cells, with 10%, 30% or 50% of the purified RNA used. On a BD FACSAria II, naive CD8 T cells were FACS-sorted as CD8+CD4-CCR7+CD45RA+ and collected into RLT Plus buffer. Detection sensitivity was tested by spiking Jurkat RNA equal to fewer than twelve TCR copies' worth into samples containing roughly 19,000-1,000,000 naive CD8 T cells. Enrichment of CD8 T cells was done with RosetteSep CD8+ T Cell Enrichment Cocktail plus Ficoll-Paque, and ACK red cell lysis came afterward.

This receptor was taken from a human donor in good health. Some libraries in this study had Jurkat cell RNA spiked in. Sequenced: naive CD8+ T cells from blood, with Jurkat cell RNA spiked in. The cell subset or site label of this sample denotes: FACS-sorted CD8+CD4-CCR7+CD45RA+ naive T cells. The chain is encoded by TRBV29-1 joined to TRBJ1-1; the D gene is perhaps TRBD1, from 5 matching bases. The CDR3 here reads CSVGPTDKVTEAFF. The DNA sequence is given as TGCAGCGTTGGACCGACAGATAAGGTCACTGAAGCTTTCTTT.